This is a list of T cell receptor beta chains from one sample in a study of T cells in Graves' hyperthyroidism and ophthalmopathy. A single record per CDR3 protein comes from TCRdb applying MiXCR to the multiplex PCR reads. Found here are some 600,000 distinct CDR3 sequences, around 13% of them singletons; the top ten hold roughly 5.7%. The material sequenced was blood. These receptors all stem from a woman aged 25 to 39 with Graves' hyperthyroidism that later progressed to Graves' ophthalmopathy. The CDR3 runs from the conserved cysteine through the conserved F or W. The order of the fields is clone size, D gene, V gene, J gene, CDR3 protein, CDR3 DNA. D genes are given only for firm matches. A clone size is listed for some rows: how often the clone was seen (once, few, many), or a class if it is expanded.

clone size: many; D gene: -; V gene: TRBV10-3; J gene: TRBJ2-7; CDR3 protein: CAISVLAAPGDNEQYF; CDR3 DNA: TGTGCCATCAGTGTTCTTGCGGCCCCTGGGGATAACGAGCAGTACTTC
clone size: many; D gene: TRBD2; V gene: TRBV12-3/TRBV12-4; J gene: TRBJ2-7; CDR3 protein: CASSPGTNEQYF; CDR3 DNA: TGTGCCAGCAGCCCCGGGACTAACGAGCAGTACTTC
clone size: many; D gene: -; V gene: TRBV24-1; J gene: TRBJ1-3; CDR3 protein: CATSDNSGNTIYF; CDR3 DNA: TGTGCCACCAGTGACAACTCTGGAAACACCATATATTTT
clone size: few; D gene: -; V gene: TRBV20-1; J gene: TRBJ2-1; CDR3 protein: CSASPSDFSYNEQFF; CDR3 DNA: TGCAGTGCTAGCCCTAGCGATTTCTCCTACAATGAGCAGTTCTTC
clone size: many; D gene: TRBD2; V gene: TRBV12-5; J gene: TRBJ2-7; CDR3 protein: CASGSPTSGWAYEQYF; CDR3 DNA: TGTGCTAGTGGTTCCCCCACTAGCGGGTGGGCCTACGAGCAGTACTTC
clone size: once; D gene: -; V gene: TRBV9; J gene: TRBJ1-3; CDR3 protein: CASSAPQFSGNTIYF; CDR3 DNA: TGTGCCAGCAGCGCACCCCAGTTCTCTGGAAACACCATATATTTT
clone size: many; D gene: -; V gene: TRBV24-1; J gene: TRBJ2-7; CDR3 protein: CAILPGDEYEQYF; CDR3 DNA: TGTGCCATCCTACCGGGGGACGAATACGAGCAGTACTTC
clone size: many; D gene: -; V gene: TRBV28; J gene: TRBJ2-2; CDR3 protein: CASSQRLTGELFF; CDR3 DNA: TGTGCCAGCAGCCAGAGGCTGACCGGGGAGCTGTTTTTT
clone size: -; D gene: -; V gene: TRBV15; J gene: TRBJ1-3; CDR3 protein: CATSQGSGNTIYF; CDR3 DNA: TGTGCCACCAGCCAGGGCTCTGGAAACACCATATATTTT
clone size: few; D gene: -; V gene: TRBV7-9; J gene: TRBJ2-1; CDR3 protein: CASSSLTFWAYNEQFF; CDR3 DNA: TGTGCCAGCAGCTCCTTGACTTTCTGGGCCTACAATGAGCAGTTCTTC
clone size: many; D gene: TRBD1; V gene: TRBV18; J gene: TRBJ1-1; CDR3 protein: CASSPPGRLRGDTEAFF; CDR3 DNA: TGTGCCAGCTCACCACCGGGAAGGCTCAGGGGGGACACTGAAGCTTTCTTT
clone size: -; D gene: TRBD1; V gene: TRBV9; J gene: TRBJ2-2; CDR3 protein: CASSGGQGISGELFF; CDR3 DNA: TGTGCCAGCAGCGGGGGACAGGGGATTTCCGGGGAGCTGTTTTTT
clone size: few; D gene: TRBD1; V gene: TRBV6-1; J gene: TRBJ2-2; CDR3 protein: CASSHAGQGYTGELFF; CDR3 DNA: TGTGCCAGCAGTCACGCGGGACAGGGCTACACCGGGGAGCTGTTTTTT
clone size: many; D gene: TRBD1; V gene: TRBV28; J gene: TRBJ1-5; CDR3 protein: CASSPEGYRGRRGQPQHF; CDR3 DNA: TGTGCCAGCAGTCCGGAGGGGTACAGGGGGCGACGGGGCCAGCCCCAGCATTTT
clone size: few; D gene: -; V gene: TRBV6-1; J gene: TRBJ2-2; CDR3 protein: CASSESRYLTGELFF; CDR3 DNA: TGTGCCAGCAGTGAATCCCGCTACCTCACCGGGGAGCTGTTTTTT
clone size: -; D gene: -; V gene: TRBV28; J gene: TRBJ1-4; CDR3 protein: CASSRSIIGKTLYNEKLFF; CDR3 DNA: TGTGCCAGCAGCCGATCTATCATCGGGAAAACCTTATATAATGAAAAACTGTTTTTT
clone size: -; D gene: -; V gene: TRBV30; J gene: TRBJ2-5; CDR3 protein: CAWSVGGGRTQYF; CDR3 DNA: TGTGCCTGGAGTGTAGGTGGGGGTCGGACCCAGTACTTC
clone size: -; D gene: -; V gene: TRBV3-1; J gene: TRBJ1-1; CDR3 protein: CASSQIPKVGGVRIANTEAFF; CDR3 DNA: TGTGCCAGCAGCCAAATCCCCAAAGTTGGGGGGGTTCGGATTGCGAACACTGAAGCTTTCTTT
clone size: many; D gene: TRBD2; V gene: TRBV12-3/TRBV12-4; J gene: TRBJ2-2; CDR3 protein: CASSTGTSRRPGELFF; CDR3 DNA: TGTGCCAGCAGCACCGGGACTAGTAGGAGACCCGGGGAGCTGTTTTTT
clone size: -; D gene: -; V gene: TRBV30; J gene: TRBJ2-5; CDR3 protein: CAWRERTWGETQYF; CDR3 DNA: TGTGCCTGGAGGGAACGGACTTGGGGCGAGACCCAGTACTTC
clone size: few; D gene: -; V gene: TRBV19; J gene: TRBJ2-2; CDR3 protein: CASIRDTGELFF; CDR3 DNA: TGTGCCAGTATTAGGGATACCGGGGAGCTGTTTTTT
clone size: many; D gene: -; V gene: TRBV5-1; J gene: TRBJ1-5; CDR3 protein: CASSVDGYSNQPQHF; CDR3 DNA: TGCGCCAGCAGCGTGGACGGATATAGCAATCAGCCCCAGCATTTT
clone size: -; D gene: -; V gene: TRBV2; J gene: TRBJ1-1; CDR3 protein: CATAREAGANTEAFF; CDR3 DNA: TGTGCCACCGCGCGTGAGGCAGGGGCCAACACTGAAGCTTTCTTT
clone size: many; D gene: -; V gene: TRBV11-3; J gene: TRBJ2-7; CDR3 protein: CASTIGGSNEQYF; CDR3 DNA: TGTGCCAGCACCATAGGAGGGAGTAACGAGCAGTACTTC
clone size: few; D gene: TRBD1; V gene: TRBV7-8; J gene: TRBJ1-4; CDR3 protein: CASSGRTGVKEKLFF; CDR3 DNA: TGTGCCAGCAGCGGCCGGACAGGGGTTAAGGAAAAACTGTTTTTT
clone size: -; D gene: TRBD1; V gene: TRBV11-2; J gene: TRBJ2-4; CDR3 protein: CASSLAGQIHAKNIQYF; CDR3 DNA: TGTGCCAGCAGCTTAGCGGGACAGATTCACGCCAAAAACATTCAGTACTTC
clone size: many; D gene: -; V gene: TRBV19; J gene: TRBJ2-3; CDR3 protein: CASSIGYRGTSSDTQYF; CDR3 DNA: TGTGCCAGTAGTATAGGATATCGGGGAACCTCGTCAGATACGCAGTATTTT
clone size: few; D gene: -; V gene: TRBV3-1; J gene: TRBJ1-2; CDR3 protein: CASSQARRTPGYTF; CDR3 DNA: TGTGCCAGCAGCCAAGCAAGACGGACGCCCGGCTACACCTTC
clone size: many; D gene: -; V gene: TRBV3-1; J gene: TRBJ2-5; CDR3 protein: CASSQDGVGVETQYF; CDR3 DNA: TGTGCCAGCAGCCAAGATGGGGTGGGGGTAGAGACCCAGTACTTC
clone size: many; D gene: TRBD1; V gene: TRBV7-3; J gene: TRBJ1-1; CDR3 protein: CASSSGQENTEAFF; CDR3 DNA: TGTGCCAGCAGCTCCGGACAGGAGAACACTGAAGCTTTCTTT
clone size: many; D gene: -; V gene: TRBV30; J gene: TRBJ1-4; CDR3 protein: CAWSDPRTVREKLFF; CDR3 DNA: TGTGCCTGGAGCGATCCTAGGACGGTCAGGGAAAAACTGTTTTTT
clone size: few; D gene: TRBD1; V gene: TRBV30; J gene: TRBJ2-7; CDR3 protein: CAWQTGAEQYF; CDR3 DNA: TGTGCCTGGCAGACAGGGGCCGAGCAGTACTTC
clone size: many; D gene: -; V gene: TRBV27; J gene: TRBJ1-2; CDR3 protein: CASSLSTSYGYTF; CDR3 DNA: TGTGCCAGCAGTTTATCGACTTCGTATGGCTACACCTTC